This TCR beta chain was identified during a study of metastatic and nonmetastatic thyroid tumors. The overall study: Patients with malignant and benign thyroid disease provided blood and tumor or nodule tissue, whose repertoires were compared.

The germline V gene encodes CDR1 SGHTA and CDR2 FQGNSA. V was cut by 5 bases and J by 10 bases, with 17 bases left in between. CDR3 size: 13 residues. At least ten counts were recorded for this clone. Every patient underwent thyroid surgery untreated. Via MiXCR, TCRdb re-called the PCR reads. The sample yields some 30,000 clones, 10% to 14% seen once. This clonotype originated in a female donor with papillary thyroid cancer or a benign thyroid nodule (not recorded which). Some clones in this sample may be carry-over from other donors' samples. This chain uses TRBV7-2 with TRBJ1-2; D is possibly TRBD1 (6 bases). The specimen sequenced was blood. The CDR3 DNA reads TGTGCCAGCAGCGTACAGGGTATCGGCGCCTACACCTTC. Its protein is CASSVQGIGAYTF.